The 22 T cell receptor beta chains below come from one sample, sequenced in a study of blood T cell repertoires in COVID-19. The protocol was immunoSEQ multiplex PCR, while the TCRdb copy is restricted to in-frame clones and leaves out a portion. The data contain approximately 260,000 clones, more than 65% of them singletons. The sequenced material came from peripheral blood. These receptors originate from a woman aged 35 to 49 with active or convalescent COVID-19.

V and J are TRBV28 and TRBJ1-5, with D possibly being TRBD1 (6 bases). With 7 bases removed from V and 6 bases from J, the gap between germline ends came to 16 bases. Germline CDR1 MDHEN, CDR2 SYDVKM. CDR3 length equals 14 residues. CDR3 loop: CASTLGGASQPQHF. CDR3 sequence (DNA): TGTGCCAGCACCCTGGGGGGGGCTAGTCAGCCCCAGCATTTT. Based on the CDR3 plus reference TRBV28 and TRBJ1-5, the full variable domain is DVKVTQSSRYLVKRTGEKVFLECVQDMDHENMFWYRQDPGLGLRLIYFSYDVKMKEKGDIPEGYSVSREKKERFSLILESASTNQTSMYLCASTLGGASQPQHFGDGTRLSIL.

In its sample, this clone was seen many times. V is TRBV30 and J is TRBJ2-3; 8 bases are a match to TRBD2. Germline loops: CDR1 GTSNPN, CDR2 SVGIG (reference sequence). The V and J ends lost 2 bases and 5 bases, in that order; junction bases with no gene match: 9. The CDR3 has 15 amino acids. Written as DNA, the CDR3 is TGTGCCTGGAGTTACCCCGGGGGGGTGATAGATACGCAGTATTTT. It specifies CAWSYPGGVIDTQYF.

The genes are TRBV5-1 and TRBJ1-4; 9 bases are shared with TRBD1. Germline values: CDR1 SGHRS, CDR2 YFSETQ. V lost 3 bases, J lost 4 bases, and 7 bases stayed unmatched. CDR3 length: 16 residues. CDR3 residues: CASSSQGQGFNEKLFF. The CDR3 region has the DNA TGCGCCAGCAGCTCTCAGGGACAGGGCTTTAATGAAAAACTGTTTTTT.

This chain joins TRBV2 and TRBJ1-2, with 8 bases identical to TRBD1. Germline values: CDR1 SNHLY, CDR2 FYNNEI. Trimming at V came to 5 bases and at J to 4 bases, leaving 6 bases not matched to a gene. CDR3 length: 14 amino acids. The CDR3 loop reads CASSSTGAVYGYTF. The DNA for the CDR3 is TGTGCCAGCAGTTCGACAGGGGCGGTCTATGGCTACACCTTC.

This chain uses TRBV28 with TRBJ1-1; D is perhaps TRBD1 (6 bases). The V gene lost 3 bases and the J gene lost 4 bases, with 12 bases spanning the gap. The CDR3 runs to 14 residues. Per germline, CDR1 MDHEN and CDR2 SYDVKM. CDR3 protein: CASSFSGGGTEAFF. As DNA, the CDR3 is TGTGCCAGCAGTTTTTCGGGAGGGGGCACTGAAGCTTTCTTT.

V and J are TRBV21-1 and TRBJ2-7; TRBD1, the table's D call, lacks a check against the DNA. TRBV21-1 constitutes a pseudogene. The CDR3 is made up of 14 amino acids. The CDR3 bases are TGTGCCAGCAGAGGACAGGAGGGCTCCTACGAGCAGTACGTC. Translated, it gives CASRGQEGSYEQYV.

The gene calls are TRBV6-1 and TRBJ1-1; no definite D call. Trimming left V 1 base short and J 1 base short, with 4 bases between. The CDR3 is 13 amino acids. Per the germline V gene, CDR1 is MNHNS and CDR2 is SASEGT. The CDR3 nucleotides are TGTGCCAGCAGTGAAGTCGGGAACACTGAAGCTTTCTTT. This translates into CASSEVGNTEAFF.

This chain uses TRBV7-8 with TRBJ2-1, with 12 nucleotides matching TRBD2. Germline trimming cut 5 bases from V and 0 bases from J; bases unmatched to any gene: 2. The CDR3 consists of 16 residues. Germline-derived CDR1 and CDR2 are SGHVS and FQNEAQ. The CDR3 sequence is CASSPSGGGSYNEQFF. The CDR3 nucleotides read TGTGCCAGCAGCCCTAGCGGGGGGGGCTCCTACAATGAGCAGTTCTTC.

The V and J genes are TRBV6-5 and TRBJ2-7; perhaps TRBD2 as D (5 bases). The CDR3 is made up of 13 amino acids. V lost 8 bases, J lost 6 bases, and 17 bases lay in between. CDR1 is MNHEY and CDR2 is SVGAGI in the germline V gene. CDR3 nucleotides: TGTGCCAGCGGGGTCGGGATCCGCTCCGAGCAGTACGTC. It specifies CASGVGIRSEQYV.

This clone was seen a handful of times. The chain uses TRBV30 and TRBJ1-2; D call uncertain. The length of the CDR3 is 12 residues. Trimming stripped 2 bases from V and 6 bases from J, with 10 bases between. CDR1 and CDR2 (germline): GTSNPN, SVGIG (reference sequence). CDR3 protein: CAWSSSTHGYTF. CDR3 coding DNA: TGTGCCTGGAGTTCTTCTACGCATGGCTACACCTTC.

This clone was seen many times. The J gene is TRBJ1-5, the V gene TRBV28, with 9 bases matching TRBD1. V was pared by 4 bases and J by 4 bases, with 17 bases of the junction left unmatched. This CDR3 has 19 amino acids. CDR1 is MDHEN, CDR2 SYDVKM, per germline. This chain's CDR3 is CASSSPQGLDGQGNQPQHF. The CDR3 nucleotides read TGTGCCAGCAGTTCGCCCCAAGGGCTCGATGGACAGGGGAATCAGCCCCAGCATTTT.

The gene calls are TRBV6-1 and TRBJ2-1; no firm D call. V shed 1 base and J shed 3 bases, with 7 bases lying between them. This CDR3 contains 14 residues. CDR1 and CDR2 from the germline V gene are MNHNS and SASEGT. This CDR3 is CASSEGSLYNEQFF. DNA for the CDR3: TGTGCCAGCAGTGAAGGCTCACTCTACAATGAGCAGTTCTTC.

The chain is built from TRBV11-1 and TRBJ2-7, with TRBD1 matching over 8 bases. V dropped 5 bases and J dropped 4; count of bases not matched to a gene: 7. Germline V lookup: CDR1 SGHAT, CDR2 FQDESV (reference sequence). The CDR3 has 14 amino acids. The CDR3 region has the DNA TGTGCCAGCAGCCCCCGGGACAGGCTTTACGAGCAGTACTTC. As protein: CASSPRDRLYEQYF.

In nucleotides, the CDR3 is TGCGCCAGCAGCCAAGCGGACCTAGCAGACTACAATGAGCAGTTCTTC. Translation gives CASSQADLADYNEQFF. The chain is built from TRBV4-1 and TRBJ2-1; weak D call: TRBD2 (5 bases). The CDR3 extends over 16 amino acids. Between the trimmed V and J ends, which lost 1 base and 3 bases, there was a span of 13 bases. CDR1 is MGHRA and CDR2 is YSYEKL in the germline V gene.

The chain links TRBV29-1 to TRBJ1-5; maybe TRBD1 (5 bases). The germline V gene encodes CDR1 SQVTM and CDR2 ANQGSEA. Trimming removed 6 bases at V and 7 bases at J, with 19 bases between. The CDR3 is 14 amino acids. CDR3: CSVAAQGIGQPQHF. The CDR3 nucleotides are TGCAGCGTGGCAGCCCAGGGTATAGGGCAGCCCCAGCATTTT.

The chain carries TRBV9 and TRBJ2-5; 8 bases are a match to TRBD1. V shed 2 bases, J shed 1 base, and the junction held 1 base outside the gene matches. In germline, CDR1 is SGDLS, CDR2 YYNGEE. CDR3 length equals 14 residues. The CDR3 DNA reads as TGTGCCAGCAGCGTTCAGGGGGCCCAAGAGACCCAGTACTTC. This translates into CASSVQGAQETQYF. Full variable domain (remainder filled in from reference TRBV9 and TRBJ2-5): DSGVTQTPKHLITATGQRVTLRCSPRSGDLSVYWYQQSLDQGLQFLIQYYNGEERAKGNILERFSAQQFPDLHSELNLSSLELGDSALYFCASSVQGAQETQYFGPGTRLLVL.

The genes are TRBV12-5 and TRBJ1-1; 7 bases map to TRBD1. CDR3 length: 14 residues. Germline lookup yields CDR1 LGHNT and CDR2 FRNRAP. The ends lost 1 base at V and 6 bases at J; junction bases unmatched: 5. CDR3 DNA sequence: TGTGCTAGTGGTTTGGAAGGCAGGGGGGCTGAAGCTTTCTTT. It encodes CASGLEGRGAEAFF.

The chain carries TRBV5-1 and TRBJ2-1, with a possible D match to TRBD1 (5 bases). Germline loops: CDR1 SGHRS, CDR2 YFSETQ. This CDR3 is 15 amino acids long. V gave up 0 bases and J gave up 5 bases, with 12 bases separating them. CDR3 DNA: TGCGCCAGCAGCTTGGATCAGGGTTTACACAATGAGCAGTTCTTC. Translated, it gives CASSLDQGLHNEQFF.

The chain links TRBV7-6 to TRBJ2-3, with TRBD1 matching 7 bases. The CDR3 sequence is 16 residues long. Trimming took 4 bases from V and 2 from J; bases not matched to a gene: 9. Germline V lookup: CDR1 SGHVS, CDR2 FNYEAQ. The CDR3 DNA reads TGTGCCAGCAGCTCACGGACAGGCCTTTACACAGATACGCAGTATTTT. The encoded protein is CASSSRTGLYTDTQYF.

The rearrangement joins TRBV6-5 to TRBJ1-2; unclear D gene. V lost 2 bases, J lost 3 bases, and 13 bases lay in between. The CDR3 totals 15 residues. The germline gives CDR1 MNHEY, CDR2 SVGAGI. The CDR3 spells CASSYGRLAHYGYTF. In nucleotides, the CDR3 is TGTGCCAGCAGTTACGGGAGACTCGCCCACTATGGCTACACCTTC.

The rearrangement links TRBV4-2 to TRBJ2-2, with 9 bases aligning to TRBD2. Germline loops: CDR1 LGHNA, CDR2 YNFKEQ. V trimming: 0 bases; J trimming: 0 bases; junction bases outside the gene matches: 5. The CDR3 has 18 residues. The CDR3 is CASSQEIAGASNTGELFF. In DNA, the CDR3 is TGTGCCAGCAGCCAAGAAATAGCGGGGGCTTCGAACACCGGGGAGCTGTTTTTT.

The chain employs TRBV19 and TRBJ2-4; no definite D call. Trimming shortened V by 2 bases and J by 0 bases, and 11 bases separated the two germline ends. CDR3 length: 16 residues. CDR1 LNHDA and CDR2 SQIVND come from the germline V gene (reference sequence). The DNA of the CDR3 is TGTGCCAGTAGTATAAAACCAGCGCTAGCCAAAAACATTCAGTACTTC. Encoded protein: CASSIKPALAKNIQYF. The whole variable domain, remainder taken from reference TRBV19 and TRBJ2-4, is DGGITQSPKYLFRKEGQNVTLSCEQNLNHDAMYWYRQDPGQGLRLIYYSQIVNDFQKGDIAEGYSVSREKKESFPLTVTSAQKNPTAFYLCASSIKPALAKNIQYFGAGTRLSVL.